These 2 T cell receptor beta chains came from one sample sequenced in a study of T cell responses to AZD1222 COVID-19 vaccine. Assay: immunoSEQ multiplex PCR; the TCRdb copy retains only in-frame clones and omits some. The sample contains around 100,000 clones, around 90% of which appear only once. The sample consisted of peripheral blood, taken on day 0 of AZD1222 vaccination. The receptors come from an adult in good health.

The J gene is TRBJ2-2, the V gene TRBV7-3, with D uncertain. Germline CDR1 reads SGHTA; CDR2 reads FQGTGA. The CDR3 runs 13 residues. Trimming took off 5 bases at V and 7 bases at J, with 11 bases between the two ends. The CDR3 coding sequence is TGTGCCAGCAGCCGGGTGGGCGGCGGGGAGCTGTTTTTT. Encoded protein: CASSRVGGGELFF. Supplemented by reference TRBV7-3 and TRBJ2-2, the full variable domain reads GAGVSQTPSNKVTEKGKYVELRCDPISGHTALYWYRQSLGQGPEFLIYFQGTGAADDSGLPNDRFFAVRPEGSVSTLKIQRTERGDSAVYLCASSRVGGGELFFGEGSRLTVL.

This sequence joins TRBV7-2 and TRBJ1-1; D perhaps matches TRBD1 (5 bases). CDR1 and CDR2 from the germline V gene are SGHTA and FQGNSA. The CDR3 runs to 15 residues. The V end lost 4 bases, the J end lost 4 bases, and 16 bases lay between the germline ends. CDR3 loop: CASSYDSPPSTEAFF. The CDR3 DNA reads TGTGCCAGCAGCTACGACAGCCCTCCTTCCACTGAAGCTTTCTTT.